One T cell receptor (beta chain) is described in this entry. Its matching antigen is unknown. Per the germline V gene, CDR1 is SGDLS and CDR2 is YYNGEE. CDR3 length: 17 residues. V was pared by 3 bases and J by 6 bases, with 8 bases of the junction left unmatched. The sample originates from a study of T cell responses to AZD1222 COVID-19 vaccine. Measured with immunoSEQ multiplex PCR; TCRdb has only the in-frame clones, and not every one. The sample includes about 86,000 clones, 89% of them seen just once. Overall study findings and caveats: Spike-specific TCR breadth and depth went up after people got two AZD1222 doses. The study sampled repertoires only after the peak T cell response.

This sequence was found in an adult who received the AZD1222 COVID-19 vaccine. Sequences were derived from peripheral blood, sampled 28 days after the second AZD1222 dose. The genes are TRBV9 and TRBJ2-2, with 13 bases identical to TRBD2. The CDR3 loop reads CASSGTSGGAIAGELFF. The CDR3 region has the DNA TGTGCCAGCAGCGGAACTAGCGGGGGGGCGATAGCCGGGGAGCTGTTTTTT.